This T cell receptor beta chain was captured in a study of T cells after yellow fever vaccination. About the study: The fractions with low cell numbers were processed using SMART-Seq v4 Ultra Low Input. General study results and limits: A large majority of primary-vaccination clones showed up again after the booster (about 96% CD4, 75% to 90% CD8).

This clonotype has a handful of counts. Antigen specificity is unknown. TCRdb ran MiXCR on the 5' RACE reads and lists one entry per CDR3 protein. The table lists some 500,000 distinct CDR3 sequences, about 14% of them singletons. Germline CDR1 and CDR2: MGHRA and YSYEKL. This CDR3 is 19 amino acids long. V was clipped by 3 bases and J by 1 base; unmatched bases: 13. The source material was PBMCs, sampled on the day of the yellow fever booster vaccination. The chain couples TRBV4-1 to TRBJ2-1; 9 bases fit TRBD2. The TCR sequence derives from a man aged 25 to 40 who received the YFV17D yellow fever vaccine. The CDR3 region has the DNA TGCGCCAGCAGCCAGAGTATGGGTAGCGGGAGTGGATCCTACAATGAGCAGTTCTTC. It translates to CASSQSMGSGSGSYNEQFF.